This is a list of T cell receptor beta chains from one sample in a study of blood T cell repertoires in COVID-19. Repertoires were generated with immunoSEQ multiplex PCR, while TCRdb's copy carries only in-frame clones and drops some. This sample has 250,000 to 350,000 clones, with more than 70% found just once. The sequencing sample was made of peripheral blood. Receptor source: a man aged 18 to 30 who had recovered from COVID-19. CDR3s include the opening cysteine and the closing phenylalanine or tryptophan. The D gene is left open where the match is weak. Only part of the rows carry a size: once, few, many, or a class if the clone is expanded.

TRBD2	TRBV5-1	.	TRBJ2-7	TGCGCCAGCAGCCTGGCCGGGACTAGAGACGAGCAGTACTTC	CASSLAGTRDEQYF
.	TRBV3-1/TRBV3-2	.	TRBJ1-5	TGTGCCAGCAGCCAATTTGCCGCGGGGCAGCCCCAGCATTTT	CASSQFAAGQPQHF
TRBD1	TRBV11-2	.	TRBJ2-1	TGTGCCAGCACCGAGGGGACAGGGGTTGTTAATGAGCAGTTCTTC	CASTEGTGVVNEQFF
.	TRBV11-3	.	TRBJ2-7	TGTGCCAGCAGCTTATCCCGGGGGAGCTCCTACGAGCAGTACTTC	CASSLSRGSSYEQYF
.	TRBV5-6	.	TRBJ2-7	TGTGCCAGTTCGAACGGGTGGAGCTCCTACGAGCAGTACTTC	CASSNGWSSYEQYF
TRBD2	TRBV19	.	TRBJ2-3	TGTGCCAGTAGTATAGGCCCGACTAGCGGGAGGTCAGATACGCAGTATTTT	CASSIGPTSGRSDTQYF
.	TRBV27	few	TRBJ2-2	TGTGCCACGAGACAGGCGCTCACCGGGGAGCTGTTTTTT	CATRQALTGELFF
.	TRBV9	.	TRBJ2-7	TGTGCCAGCAGCGTAGGTCTAGCGAGCTCCTACGAGCAGTACTTC	CASSVGLASSYEQYF
.	TRBV5-6	.	TRBJ2-7	TGTGCCAGCAGCGTCATATCGGGCACGGGAAACGAGCAGTACTTC	CASSVISGTGNEQYF
TRBD1	TRBV6-5	.	TRBJ1-2	TGTGCCAGCAGACCGGGACAGAATACGGGCTACACCTTC	CASRPGQNTGYTF
.	TRBV9	.	TRBJ2-2	TGTGCCAGCAGCGTAGATGACGGGAAACACACCGGGGAGCTGTTTTTT	CASSVDDGKHTGELFF
TRBD2	TRBV27	once	TRBJ2-3	TGTGCCAGCAGTTTATTGCGGGAGGGCCCGAGGGATACGCAGTATTTT	CASSLLREGPRDTQYF
.	TRBV6-5	.	TRBJ1-2	TGTGCCAGCAGTTACAATCGGGGGAACTATGGCTACACCTTC	CASSYNRGNYGYTF
TRBD1	TRBV19	.	TRBJ1-2	TGTGCCAGTAGTGGTCAGGGGGCTAATAGCTATGGCTACACCTTC	CASSGQGANSYGYTF
.	TRBV5-1	.	TRBJ2-3	TGCGCCAGCAGCTTGGGGGCCGGGGGGCTCACAGATACGCAGTATTTT	CASSLGAGGLTDTQYF
.	TRBV6-6	.	TRBJ1-2	TGTGCCAGCAGTTGGGAGAGACAACCCAATGGCTACACCTTC	CASSWERQPNGYTF
TRBD1	TRBV18	.	TRBJ1-5	TGTGCCAGCTCAGCAAGTAACCCAGGGGGAAACCAGCCCCAGCATTTT	CASSASNPGGNQPQHF
TRBD1	TRBV15	once	TRBJ2-7	TGTGCCACCAGCAACCGACAGGGATTATACGAGCAGTACTTC	CATSNRQGLYEQYF
TRBD1	TRBV5-1	.	TRBJ1-2	TGCGCCAGCAGCTTGGAGGGAATGACAGGGAACACCTTC	CASSLEGMTGNTF
TRBD2	TRBV25-1	.	TRBJ2-7	TGTGCCAGCAGTGAATCAAGCGGGAGGGCCTACGAGCAGTACTTC	CASSESSGRAYEQYF
.	TRBV6-6	.	TRBJ2-3	TGTGCCAGCAGTTATTTGCGGGATCTCACAGATACGCAGTATTTT	CASSYLRDLTDTQYF
.	TRBV4-1	.	TRBJ2-7	TGCGCCAGCAGCCCCGACCCCGGCGGAACCTACGAGCAGTACTTC	CASSPDPGGTYEQYF
.	TRBV7-2	.	TRBJ2-7	TGTGCCAGCAGCTTTGGGGCCAACTACGAGCAGTACTTC	CASSFGANYEQYF
TRBD1	TRBV28	.	TRBJ1-2	TGTGCCAGCAGCGACCCCGGGACAGGGGACTATGGCTACACCTTC	CASSDPGTGDYGYTF
TRBD1	TRBV5-1	.	TRBJ2-6	TGCGCCAGCACGGACAGGGCACCTGGTGGGGCCAACGTCCTGACTTTC	CASTDRAPGGANVLTF
.	TRBV19	.	TRBJ1-1	TGTGCCAGTAGTCCAGGGGCTGCGAACACTGAAGCTTTCTTT	CASSPGAANTEAFF